Reported below is one TCR beta chain. The sample comes from a study of blood T cell repertoires in COVID-19. Germline V gene data show CDR1 as SGHTA and CDR2 as FQGNSA. The CDR3 has 15 amino acids. Trimming took off 4 bases at V and 5 bases at J, with 15 bases between the two ends. Per the original data handling: Amplification of reference gene primers provided the estimated nucleated cell counts. The data were produced by immunoSEQ multiplex PCR, yet TCRdb's version contains in-frame clones alone and is incomplete. V and J calls plus clone size are reproduced from that table; the DNA served to infer D and trimming. This table has 300,000 to 400,000 clones, approximately 86% appearing once.

The sample was PBMCs or T cells enriched from blood (not recorded which). The V gene is TRBV7-2, the J gene TRBJ1-5; D gene ambiguous. The receptor comes from a woman aged 40 to 50 with acute COVID-19. CDR3 nucleotide sequence: TGTGCCAGCAGCTCGGCAGGTGGTTGGCATCAGCCCCAGCATTTT. Translating gives CASSSAGGWHQPQHF. The variable domain in full, with the rest retrieved from reference TRBV7-2 and TRBJ1-5, is GAGVSQSPSNKVTEKGKDVELRCDPISGHTALYWYRQSLGQGLEFLIYFQGNSAPDKSGLPSDRFSAERTGGSVSTLTIQRTQQEDSAVYLCASSSAGGWHQPQHFGDGTRLSIL.